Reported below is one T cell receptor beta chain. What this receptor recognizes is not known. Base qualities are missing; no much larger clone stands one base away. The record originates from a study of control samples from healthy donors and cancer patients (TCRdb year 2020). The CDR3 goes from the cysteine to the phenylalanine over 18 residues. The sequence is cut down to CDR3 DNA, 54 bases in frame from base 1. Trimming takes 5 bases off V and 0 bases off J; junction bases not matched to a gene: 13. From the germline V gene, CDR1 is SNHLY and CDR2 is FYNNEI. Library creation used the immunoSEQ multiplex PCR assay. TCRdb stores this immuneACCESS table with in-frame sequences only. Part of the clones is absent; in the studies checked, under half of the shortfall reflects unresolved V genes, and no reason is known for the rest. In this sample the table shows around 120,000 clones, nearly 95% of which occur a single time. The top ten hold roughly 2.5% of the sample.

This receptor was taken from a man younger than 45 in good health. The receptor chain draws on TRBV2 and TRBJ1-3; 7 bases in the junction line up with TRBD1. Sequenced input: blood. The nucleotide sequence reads TGTGCCAGCAGTCCCTGGGGGACAGCAAGATCCTCTGGAAACACCATATATTTT. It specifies CASSPWGTARSSGNTIYF.